A selection of T cell receptor beta chains follows, all from one sample in a study of cytomegalovirus exposure and HLA in healthy donors. The data were produced by immunoSEQ multiplex PCR, yet TCRdb's version contains in-frame clones alone and is incomplete. The sample lists about 120,000 clones; roughly 80% were seen once. The sequenced material came from PBMCs. Receptors were obtained from a woman in her forties in good health and CMV-seronegative. Both conserved end residues are part of each CDR3. D genes are given only for firm matches. Only some rows state a clone size, as once, few, many or a class for expanded clones.

V gene	clone size	J gene	D gene	CDR3 protein	CDR3 DNA
TRBV18	once	TRBJ2-1	.	CASSPGGSTYNEQFF	TGTGCCAGCTCACCAGGGGGGTCGACCTACAATGAGCAGTTCTTC
TRBV28	once	TRBJ2-7	.	CASSPGRRPREQYF	TGTGCCAGCAGTCCCGGACGGAGGCCGAGGGAGCAGTACTTC
TRBV19	.	TRBJ1-3	.	CASSQRYSDSGNTIYF	TGTGCCAGTAGTCAAAGATACAGTGACTCTGGAAACACCATATATTTT
TRBV28	.	TRBJ2-1	TRBD2	CASSLTSGTPYNEQFF	TGTGCCAGCAGTTTAACTAGCGGGACCCCCTACAATGAGCAGTTCTTC
TRBV18	.	TRBJ2-1	.	CASSPQTSSLVKFEQFF	TGTGCCAGCTCACCACAGACGTCTAGCCTGGTAAAGTTTGAGCAGTTCTTC
TRBV5-8	.	TRBJ1-5	.	CASSLLGAGNQPQHF	TGTGCCAGCAGCTTGTTGGGGGCTGGGAATCAGCCCCAGCATTTT
TRBV30	.	TRBJ1-2	TRBD1	CAWSVLGTGESYGYTF	TGTGCCTGGAGTGTACTTGGGACAGGGGAATCCTATGGCTACACCTTC
TRBV13	.	TRBJ2-7	TRBD2	CASSELAGTIYEQYF	TGTGCCAGCAGTGAATTGGCGGGGACTATCTACGAGCAGTACTTC
TRBV6-5	.	TRBJ1-2	TRBD1	CASRTGDYGYTF	TGTGCCAGCAGGACAGGGGACTATGGCTACACCTTC
TRBV9	.	TRBJ2-3	.	CASSALSSTDTQYF	TGTGCCAGCAGCGCCCTTTCGAGCACAGATACGCAGTATTTT